This TCR beta chain was identified in a study of T cells in Graves' hyperthyroidism and ophthalmopathy. Stability of Graves' hyperthyroidism was defined as absent ophthalmopathy progression within 18 months. Criteria for exclusion of patients were uncontrolled infection, other autoimmune disease, pregnancy or lactation. Diagnostic assessment was based on clinical symptoms, serum thyroxine and TRAb, thyroid ultrasound and orbital computed tomography. The study's findings and limits: A model using 13 V-J features told ophthalmopathy apart from stable hyperthyroidism.

Between the trimmed V and J ends, which lost 5 bases and 7 bases, there was a span of 17 bases. Germline CDR1 SEHNR, CDR2 FQNEAQ (reference sequence). This CDR3 spans 14 amino acids. This clonotype was recorded at least ten times. Its antigen is currently unknown. Regions amplified from RNA transcripts were the TCR beta CDR3 regions. HTBI primers were the set used in a first-round RT-PCR of the TCR CDR3. TCRdb ran MiXCR on the multiplex PCR reads and lists one entry per CDR3 protein. The repertoire includes a few hundred thousand distinct CDR3 sequences, about an eighth of them detected once, and roughly 4.8% sits in the top ten.

The receptor was isolated from a woman younger than 30 with Graves' hyperthyroidism. The chain joins TRBV7-9 to TRBJ1-2, with D uncertain. The sequencing input was blood. The CDR3 nucleotides are TGTGCCAGCAGCCCCGTCCCCGGTAAGGGTGGCTACACCTTC. This translates into CASSPVPGKGGYTF. The whole variable domain, remainder taken from reference TRBV7-9 and TRBJ1-2, is DTGVSQNPRHKITKRGQNVTFRCDPISEHNRLYWYRQTLGQGPEFLTYFQNEAQLEKSRLLSDRFSAERPKGSFSTLEIQRTEQGDSAMYLCASSPVPGKGGYTFGSGTRLTVV.